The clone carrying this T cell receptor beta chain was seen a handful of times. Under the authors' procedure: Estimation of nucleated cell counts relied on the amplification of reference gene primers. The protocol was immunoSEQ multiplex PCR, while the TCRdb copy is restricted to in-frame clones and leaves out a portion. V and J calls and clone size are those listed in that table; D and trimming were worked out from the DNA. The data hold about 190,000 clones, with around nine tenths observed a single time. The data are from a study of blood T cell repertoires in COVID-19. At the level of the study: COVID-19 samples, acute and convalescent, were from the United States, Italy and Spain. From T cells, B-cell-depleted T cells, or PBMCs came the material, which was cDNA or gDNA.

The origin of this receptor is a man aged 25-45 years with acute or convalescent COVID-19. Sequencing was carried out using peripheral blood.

CDR3 sequence: CAWSRWGGIQETQYF. The CDR3 nucleotides are TGTGCCTGGAGTCGATGGGGGGGTATTCAAGAGACCCAGTACTTC. The rearrangement uses TRBV30 and TRBJ2-5, with 7 bases fitting TRBD2. The V segment lost 2 bases and the J segment 2 bases; nucleotides outside the gene matches: 8. This CDR3 has 15 residues. Germline CDR1 and CDR2: GTSNPN and SVGIG (reference sequence).